The clone carrying this T cell receptor (beta chain) has more than one count but fewer than ten. Its antigen is undetermined. Per the germline V gene, CDR1 is MRHNA and CDR2 is SNTAGT. This CDR3 is built from 14 residues. V trimming: 6 bases; J trimming: 7 bases; junction bases outside the gene matches: 7. The data originate from a study of blood T cells in healthy people across ages. Broader study findings: Per million T cells, TCR beta diversity dropped roughly linearly as age increased. Among long-lived donors, naive CD4+ cells were more numerous and diversity higher than in aged donors.

Healthy Caucasian individuals from Russia aged about 6 to 90 served as donors. A second PCR of roughly 7 to 11 cycles used a sample-barcoded 5' primer and a J-beta primer mix. Through a template-switch adaptor with 12 random nucleotides, each cDNA molecule received a tag. MiXCR, run by TCRdb on the 5' RACE reads, gives a single entry per CDR3 protein. The repertoire includes around 800,000 distinct CDR3 sequences, about 48% of them detected once, and about 42% sits in the top ten. This receptor was identified in a man aged 80 or over in good health. The chain is built from TRBV6-4 and TRBJ2-1; 9 bases align to TRBD2. Specimen: blood. CDR3 amino acids: CASSPSGTTNEQFF. CDR3 DNA sequence: TGTGCCAGCAGCCCTAGCGGGACTACGAATGAGCAGTTCTTC.